This TCR beta chain was identified in a study of blood T cells in healthy people across ages. CDR3 length equals 15 residues. The germline CDR1 and CDR2 sequences are MNHNS and SASEGT. Trimming removed 7 bases from V and 2 bases from J, with 15 bases in between. Comments on this clonotype: The target antigen is unknown.

It was with a sample-barcoded 5' primer and a J-beta primer mix that a second PCR of roughly 7 to 12 cycles was run. TCRdb reanalysed the 5' RACE reads using MiXCR and keeps one entry per CDR3 protein. The sample consists of about 650,000 distinct CDR3 sequences, about a third of them appearing once. Study outcomes and limitations: A strong correlation was seen between TCR beta diversity and naive T cell percentage.

The V call is TRBV6-1, the J call TRBJ1-3, with D unresolved. Sequencing used blood. This TCR came from a woman aged 80 or over in good health. The CDR3 nucleotides read TGTGCCAGCATCCGAGCTCTGAGCGCTGGAAACACCATATATTTT. It is translated as CASIRALSAGNTIYF.